These T cell receptor beta chains were read from a single sample in a study of cytomegalovirus exposure and HLA in healthy donors. Using immunoSEQ multiplex PCR, the repertoire was profiled, and TCRdb retains in-frame clones only, with some absent. The data contain approximately 270,000 clones, more than 85% of them singletons. Material for sequencing was PBMCs. The receptors stem from a man aged 18 to 29 in good health and CMV-seropositive. Both conserved end residues are part of each CDR3. Fields, in order: V gene, D gene, clone size, J gene, CDR3 DNA, CDR3 protein. The D gene is left open where the match is weak. Not all rows give a size; the values are once, few, many and, for expanded clones, a class.

v_gene: TRBV5-1; d_gene: -; abundance: -; j_gene: TRBJ1-1; CDR3nt: TGCGCCAGCAGCTTGGATACACGGAACACTGAAGCTTTCTTT; CDR3aa: CASSLDTRNTEAFF
v_gene: TRBV5-1; d_gene: -; abundance: few; j_gene: TRBJ2-7; CDR3nt: TGCGCCAGCAGCTCGGGCGGGACAGCCCAGGAAGAGCAGTACTTC; CDR3aa: CASSSGGTAQEEQYF
v_gene: TRBV29-1; d_gene: TRBD1; abundance: -; j_gene: TRBJ2-2; CDR3nt: TGCAGCGCTCGGACAGGGAACACCGGGGAGCTGTTTTTT; CDR3aa: CSARTGNTGELFF
v_gene: TRBV25-1; d_gene: -; abundance: -; j_gene: TRBJ2-7; CDR3nt: TGTGCCAGCAGTGAATTTCGGGGTTCCTACGAGCAGTACTTC; CDR3aa: CASSEFRGSYEQYF
v_gene: TRBV7-9; d_gene: -; abundance: once; j_gene: TRBJ2-1; CDR3nt: TGTGCCAGCAGCACCATGGGACCGATTTACAATGAGCAGTTCTTC; CDR3aa: CASSTMGPIYNEQFF
v_gene: TRBV2; d_gene: TRBD2; abundance: -; j_gene: TRBJ2-1; CDR3nt: TGTGCCAGCACCCTGACTAGCGGGAGGGCCAGAGGTGAGCAGTTCTTC; CDR3aa: CASTLTSGRARGEQFF
v_gene: TRBV19; d_gene: TRBD1; abundance: -; j_gene: TRBJ1-5; CDR3nt: TGTGCCAGTAGTGCCCGACAGGGCAATAGCAATCAGCCCCAGCATTTT; CDR3aa: CASSARQGNSNQPQHF
v_gene: TRBV18; d_gene: -; abundance: few; j_gene: TRBJ1-2; CDR3nt: TGTGCCAGCTCACCGGACAGCGCAGGGGGCTACACCTTC; CDR3aa: CASSPDSAGGYTF
v_gene: TRBV14; d_gene: -; abundance: -; j_gene: TRBJ2-7; CDR3nt: TGTGCCAGCAGCCAAGGACAGGCCGACACCTACGAGCAGTACTTC; CDR3aa: CASSQGQADTYEQYF
v_gene: TRBV7-2; d_gene: TRBD2; abundance: -; j_gene: TRBJ2-1; CDR3nt: TGTGCCAGCGGAGCGGGACGGGGGTTAGAGCAGTTCTTC; CDR3aa: CASGAGRGLEQFF
v_gene: TRBV6-5; d_gene: TRBD1; abundance: -; j_gene: TRBJ1-2; CDR3nt: TGTGCCAGCAGTTCCCAGGGGGGGAATAACTATGGCTACACCTTC; CDR3aa: CASSSQGGNNYGYTF
v_gene: TRBV6-6; d_gene: -; abundance: -; j_gene: TRBJ1-5; CDR3nt: TGTGCCAGCAGGTTCGACGGAGGGGCGTATCAGCCCCAGCATTTT; CDR3aa: CASRFDGGAYQPQHF
v_gene: TRBV19; d_gene: TRBD2; abundance: -; j_gene: TRBJ2-1; CDR3nt: TGTGCCAGTAGTCCATCTAGGACTAGCGGGAGTAGGATGAATGAGCAGTTCTTC; CDR3aa: CASSPSRTSGSRMNEQFF
v_gene: TRBV28; d_gene: -; abundance: -; j_gene: TRBJ1-2; CDR3nt: TGTGCCAGCAGTTTATCAGTTTATGGCTACACCTTC; CDR3aa: CASSLSVYGYTF
v_gene: TRBV18; d_gene: -; abundance: -; j_gene: TRBJ2-5; CDR3nt: TGTGCCAGCTCACCTTACGTGACCCAGTACTTC; CDR3aa: CASSPYVTQYF
v_gene: TRBV19; d_gene: TRBD1; abundance: -; j_gene: TRBJ1-2; CDR3nt: TGTGCCAGTAGTGAGACAGGGGGGGACTATGGCTACACCTTC; CDR3aa: CASSETGGDYGYTF
v_gene: TRBV19; d_gene: -; abundance: -; j_gene: TRBJ1-5; CDR3nt: TGTGCCAGTAGTATAGTTCCAGGCTGGAGCAATCAGCCCCAGCATTTT; CDR3aa: CASSIVPGWSNQPQHF
v_gene: TRBV29-1; d_gene: -; abundance: -; j_gene: TRBJ1-4; CDR3nt: TGCAGCGTTGAAGATACGGGGAATTCGGGTAATGAAAAACTGTTTTTT; CDR3aa: CSVEDTGNSGNEKLFF
v_gene: TRBV11-2; d_gene: TRBD1; abundance: few; j_gene: TRBJ2-2; CDR3nt: TGTGCCAGCAGCGCTCGGGACAGAAACACCGGGGAGCTGTTTTTT; CDR3aa: CASSARDRNTGELFF
v_gene: TRBV7-7; d_gene: -; abundance: -; j_gene: TRBJ2-1; CDR3nt: TGTGCCAGCAGCTTAACTCCGCTCGGACCTGACAATGAGCAGTTCTTC; CDR3aa: CASSLTPLGPDNEQFF
v_gene: TRBV2; d_gene: -; abundance: -; j_gene: TRBJ1-1; CDR3nt: TGTGCCAGCAGGCCCTCGGGGGGGAACACTGAAGCTTTCTTT; CDR3aa: CASRPSGGNTEAFF
v_gene: TRBV10-1; d_gene: -; abundance: -; j_gene: TRBJ2-1; CDR3nt: TGCGCCAGCAGTGAGCAGGGGTTGGGTGAGCAGTTCTTC; CDR3aa: CASSEQGLGEQFF
v_gene: TRBV5-6; d_gene: TRBD1; abundance: -; j_gene: TRBJ2-7; CDR3nt: TGTGCCAGCAGCAGGGACAGGGCCTACGAGCAGTACTTC; CDR3aa: CASSRDRAYEQYF
v_gene: TRBV6-1; d_gene: TRBD1; abundance: -; j_gene: TRBJ2-5; CDR3nt: TGTGCCAGCAGTGAAAGGGGGACAGGGTCAGAGACCCAGTACTTC; CDR3aa: CASSERGTGSETQYF
v_gene: TRBV25-1; d_gene: -; abundance: -; j_gene: TRBJ2-3; CDR3nt: TGTGCCAGCAGTGAATTGGGGGATAGGCGAACAGATACGCAGTATTTT; CDR3aa: CASSELGDRRTDTQYF
v_gene: TRBV29-1; d_gene: TRBD1; abundance: -; j_gene: TRBJ1-1; CDR3nt: TGCAGCGTTCCGAGACAGGGCCCCGGGACTGAAGCTTTCTTT; CDR3aa: CSVPRQGPGTEAFF
v_gene: TRBV7-7; d_gene: TRBD1; abundance: -; j_gene: TRBJ2-4; CDR3nt: TGTGCCAGCAGCGCCGCGGGACAGGTCAAGAACTTC; CDR3aa: CASSAAGQVKNF
v_gene: TRBV5-1; d_gene: -; abundance: -; j_gene: TRBJ2-5; CDR3nt: TGCGCCAGCAGCTTGGAAGGGGCATGGGAGACCCAGTACTTC; CDR3aa: CASSLEGAWETQYF
v_gene: TRBV10-3; d_gene: -; abundance: -; j_gene: TRBJ1-3; CDR3nt: TGTGCCATCAGTGAGGGCAGGTATCTTACTGGAAACACCATATATTTT; CDR3aa: CAISEGRYLTGNTIYF
v_gene: TRBV5-1; d_gene: -; abundance: -; j_gene: TRBJ2-7; CDR3nt: TGCGCCAGCAGCTTGACAACCTACGAGCAGTACTTC; CDR3aa: CASSLTTYEQYF
v_gene: TRBV5-4; d_gene: -; abundance: once; j_gene: TRBJ2-4; CDR3nt: TGTGCCAGCAGCTTGGCCGGAACTAATGGAATTCAGTACTTC; CDR3aa: CASSLAGTNGIQYF
v_gene: TRBV6-5; d_gene: TRBD2; abundance: -; j_gene: TRBJ2-5; CDR3nt: TGTGCCAGCAGGGGAGCGGGAGCGGGTGAAGAGACCCAGTACTTC; CDR3aa: CASRGAGAGEETQYF
v_gene: TRBV7-9; d_gene: TRBD1; abundance: -; j_gene: TRBJ2-7; CDR3nt: TGTGCCAGCAGCACGTATCGACAGGGCCGAGGGGAGCAGTACTTC; CDR3aa: CASSTYRQGRGEQYF
v_gene: TRBV11-2; d_gene: -; abundance: -; j_gene: TRBJ1-3; CDR3nt: TGTGCCAGCAGCTTACTGGTTGGAAACACCATATATTTT; CDR3aa: CASSLLVGNTIYF